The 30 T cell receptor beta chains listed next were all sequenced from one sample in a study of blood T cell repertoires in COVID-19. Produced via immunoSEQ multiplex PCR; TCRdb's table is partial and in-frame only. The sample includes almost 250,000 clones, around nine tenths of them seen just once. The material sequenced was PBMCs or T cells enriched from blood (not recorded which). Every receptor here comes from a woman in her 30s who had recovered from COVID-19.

The CDR3 sequence: CAWTGEGRAFTEAFF. The CDR3 DNA is TGTGCCTGGACTGGGGAGGGCAGGGCGTTCACTGAAGCTTTCTTT. The chain combines TRBV30 with TRBJ1-1, with TRBD1 as a possible D gene (5 bases). Germline lookup yields CDR1 GTSNPN and CDR2 SVGIG (reference sequence). Trimming shortened V by 4 bases and J by 4 bases, and 19 bases separated the two germline ends. This CDR3 has 15 amino acids.

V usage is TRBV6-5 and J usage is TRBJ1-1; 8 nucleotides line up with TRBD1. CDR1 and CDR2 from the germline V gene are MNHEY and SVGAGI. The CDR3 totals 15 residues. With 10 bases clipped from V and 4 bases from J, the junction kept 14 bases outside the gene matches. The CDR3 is CATRQGSIRGTEAFF. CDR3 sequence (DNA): TGTGCCACCAGACAGGGGTCAATAAGAGGCACTGAAGCTTTCTTT.

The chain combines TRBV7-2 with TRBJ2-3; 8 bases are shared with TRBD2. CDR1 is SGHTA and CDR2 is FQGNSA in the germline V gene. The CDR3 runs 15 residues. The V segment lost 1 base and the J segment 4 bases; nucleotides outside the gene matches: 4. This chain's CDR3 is CASSLEAREADTQYF. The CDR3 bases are TGTGCCAGCAGCTTAGAGGCGCGGGAGGCAGATACGCAGTATTTT.

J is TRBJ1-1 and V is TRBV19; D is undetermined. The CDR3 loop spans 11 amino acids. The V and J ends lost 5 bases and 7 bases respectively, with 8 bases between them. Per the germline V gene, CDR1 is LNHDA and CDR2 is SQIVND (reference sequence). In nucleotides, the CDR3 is TGTGCCAGTAGTTGGAGGGTTGAAGCTTTCTTT. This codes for CASSWRVEAFF.

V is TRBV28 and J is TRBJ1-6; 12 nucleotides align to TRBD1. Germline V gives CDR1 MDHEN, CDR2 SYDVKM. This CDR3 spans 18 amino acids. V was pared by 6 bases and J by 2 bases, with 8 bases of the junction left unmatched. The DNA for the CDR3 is TGTGCCAGCAGGTCACCGGGACAGGGGGCGGCCTATAATTCACCCCTCCACTTT. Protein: CASRSPGQGAAYNSPLHF.

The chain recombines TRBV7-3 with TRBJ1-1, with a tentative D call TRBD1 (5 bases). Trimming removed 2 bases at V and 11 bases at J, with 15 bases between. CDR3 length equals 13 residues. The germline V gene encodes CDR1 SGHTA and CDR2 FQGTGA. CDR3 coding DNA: TGTGCCAGCAGCTTAGGGCAGGGTAATTGGGCTTTCTTT. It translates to CASSLGQGNWAFF.

CDR3 loop: CASSQDFRTGTDTQYF. The CDR3 DNA reads TGTGCCAGCAGCCAAGATTTCAGAACAGGCACAGATACGCAGTATTTT. The chain recombines TRBV3-1 (or the pseudogene TRBV3-2) with TRBJ2-3; D is unresolved. CDR1 is LGHDT and CDR2 is YNNKEL in the germline V gene (reference sequence). The length of the CDR3 is 16 residues. Trimming pared 0 bases from V and 1 base from J, leaving 11 bases between.

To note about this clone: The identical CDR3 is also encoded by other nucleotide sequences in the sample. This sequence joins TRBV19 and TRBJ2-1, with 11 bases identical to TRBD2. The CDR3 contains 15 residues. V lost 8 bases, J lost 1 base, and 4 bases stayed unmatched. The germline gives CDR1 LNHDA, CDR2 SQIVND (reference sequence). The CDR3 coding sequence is TGTGCCAGTCGGACTAGCGGGCCGTCCTACAATGAGCAGTTCTTC. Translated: CASRTSGPSYNEQFF.

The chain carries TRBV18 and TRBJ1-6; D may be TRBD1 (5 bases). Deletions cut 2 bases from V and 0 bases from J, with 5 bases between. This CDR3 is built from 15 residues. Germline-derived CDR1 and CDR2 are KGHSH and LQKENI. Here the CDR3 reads CASSPDSSYNSPLHF. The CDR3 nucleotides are TGTGCCAGCTCACCAGACAGCTCCTATAATTCACCCCTCCACTTT.

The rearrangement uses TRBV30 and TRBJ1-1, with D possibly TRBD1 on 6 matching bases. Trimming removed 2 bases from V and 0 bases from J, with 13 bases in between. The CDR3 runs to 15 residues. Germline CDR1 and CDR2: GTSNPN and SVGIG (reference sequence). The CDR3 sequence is CAWSRAGTMNTEAFF. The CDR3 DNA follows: TGTGCCTGGAGTAGGGCAGGGACAATGAACACTGAAGCTTTCTTT.

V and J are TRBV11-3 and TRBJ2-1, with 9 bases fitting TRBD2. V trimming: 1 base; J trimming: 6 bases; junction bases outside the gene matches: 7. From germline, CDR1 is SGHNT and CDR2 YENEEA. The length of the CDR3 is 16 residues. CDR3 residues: CASSLGLAGKRNEQFF. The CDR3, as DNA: TGTGCCAGCAGCTTAGGGCTAGCGGGAAAGCGCAATGAGCAGTTCTTC.

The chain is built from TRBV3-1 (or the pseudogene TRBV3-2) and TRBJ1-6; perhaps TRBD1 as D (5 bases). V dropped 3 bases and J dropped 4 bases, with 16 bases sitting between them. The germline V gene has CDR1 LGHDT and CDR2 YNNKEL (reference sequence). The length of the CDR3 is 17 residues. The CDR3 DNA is TGTGCCAGCAGCCAGACCACCAGGGCGCGGTATAATTCACCCCTCCACTTT. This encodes CASSQTTRARYNSPLHF.

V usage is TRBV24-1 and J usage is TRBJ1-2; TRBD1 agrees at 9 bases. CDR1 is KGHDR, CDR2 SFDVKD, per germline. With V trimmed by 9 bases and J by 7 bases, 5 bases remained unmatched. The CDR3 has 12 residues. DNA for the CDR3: TGTGCCACCCGTGGGGACAGGGCTGGCTACACCTTC. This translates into CATRGDRAGYTF.

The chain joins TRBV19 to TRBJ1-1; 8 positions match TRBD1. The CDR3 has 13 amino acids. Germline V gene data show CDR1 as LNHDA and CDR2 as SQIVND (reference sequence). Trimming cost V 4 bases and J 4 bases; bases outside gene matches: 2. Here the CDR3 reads CASSRQGSTEAFF. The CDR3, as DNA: TGTGCCAGTAGTAGACAGGGGAGCACTGAAGCTTTCTTT.

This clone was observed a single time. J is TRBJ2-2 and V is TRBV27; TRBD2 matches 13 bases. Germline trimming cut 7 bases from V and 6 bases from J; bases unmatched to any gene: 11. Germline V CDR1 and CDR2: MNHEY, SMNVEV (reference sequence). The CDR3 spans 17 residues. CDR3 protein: CASTQRTSGSWAGELFF. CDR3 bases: TGTGCCAGCACCCAACGGACTAGCGGGAGTTGGGCCGGGGAGCTGTTTTTT.

The CDR3 is CAIRQGFGYTF. Here the CDR3 DNA reads TGTGCCATCAGGCAGGGATTTGGCTACACCTTC. The chain has TRBV10-3 and TRBJ1-2; TRBD1 might be the D (5 bases). Trimming removed 6 bases at V and 7 bases at J, with 9 bases between. The germline V gene encodes CDR1 ENHRY and CDR2 SYGVKD. The CDR3 sequence is 11 residues long.

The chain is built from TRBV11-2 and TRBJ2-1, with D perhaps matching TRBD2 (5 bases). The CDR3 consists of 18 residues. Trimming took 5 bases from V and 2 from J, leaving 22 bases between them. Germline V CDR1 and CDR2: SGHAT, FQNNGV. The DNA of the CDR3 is TGTGCCAGCAGCCCCCAAGTTCCTAGCACCAAAGCCTACAATGAGCAGTTCTTC. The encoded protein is CASSPQVPSTKAYNEQFF.

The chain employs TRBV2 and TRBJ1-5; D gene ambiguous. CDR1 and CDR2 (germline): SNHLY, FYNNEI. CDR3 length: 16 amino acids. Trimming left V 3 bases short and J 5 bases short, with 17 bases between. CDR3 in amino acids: CASSDPLPRFDQPQHF. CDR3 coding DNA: TGTGCCAGCAGTGACCCGCTACCCAGGTTCGATCAGCCCCAGCATTTT.

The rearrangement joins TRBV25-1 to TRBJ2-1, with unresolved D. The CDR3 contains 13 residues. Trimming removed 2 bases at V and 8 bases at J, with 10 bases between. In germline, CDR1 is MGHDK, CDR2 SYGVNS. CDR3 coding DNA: TGTGCCAGCAGTGAAGGGCGTATTGATGAGCAGTTCTTC. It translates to CASSEGRIDEQFF.

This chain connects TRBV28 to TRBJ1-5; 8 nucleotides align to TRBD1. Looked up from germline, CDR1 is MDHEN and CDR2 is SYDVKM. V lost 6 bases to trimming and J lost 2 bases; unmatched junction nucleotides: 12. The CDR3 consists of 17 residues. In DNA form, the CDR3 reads TGTGCCAGCAGCTTCGGGGGACAGGTCCTAGGCAATCAGCCCCAGCATTTT. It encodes CASSFGGQVLGNQPQHF.

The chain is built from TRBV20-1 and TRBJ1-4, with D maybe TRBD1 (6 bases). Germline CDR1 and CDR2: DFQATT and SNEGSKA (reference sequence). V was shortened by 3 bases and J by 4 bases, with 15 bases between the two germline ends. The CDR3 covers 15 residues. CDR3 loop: CSASLGQFFNEKLFF. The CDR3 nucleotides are TGCAGTGCTAGTCTTGGACAGTTCTTTAATGAAAAACTGTTTTTT.

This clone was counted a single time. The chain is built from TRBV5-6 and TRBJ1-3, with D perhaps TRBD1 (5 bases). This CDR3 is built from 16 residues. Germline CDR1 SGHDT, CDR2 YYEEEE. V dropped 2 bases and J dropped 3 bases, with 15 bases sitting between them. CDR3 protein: CASSLYGRDFGNTIYF. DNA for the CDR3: TGTGCCAGCAGCTTATATGGCAGGGACTTTGGAAACACCATATATTTT.

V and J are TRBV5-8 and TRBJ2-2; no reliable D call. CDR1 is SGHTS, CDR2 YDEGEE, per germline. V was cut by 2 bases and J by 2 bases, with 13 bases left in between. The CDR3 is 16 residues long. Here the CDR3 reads CASSLFYESNTGELFF. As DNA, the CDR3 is TGTGCCAGCAGCTTATTCTATGAATCAAACACCGGGGAGCTGTTTTTT.

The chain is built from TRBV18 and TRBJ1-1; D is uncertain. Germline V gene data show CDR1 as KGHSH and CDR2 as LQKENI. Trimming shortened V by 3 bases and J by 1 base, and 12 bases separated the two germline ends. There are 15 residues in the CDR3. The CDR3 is CASSPQEGGNTEAFF. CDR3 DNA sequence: TGTGCCAGCTCACCGCAGGAGGGAGGGAACACTGAAGCTTTCTTT.

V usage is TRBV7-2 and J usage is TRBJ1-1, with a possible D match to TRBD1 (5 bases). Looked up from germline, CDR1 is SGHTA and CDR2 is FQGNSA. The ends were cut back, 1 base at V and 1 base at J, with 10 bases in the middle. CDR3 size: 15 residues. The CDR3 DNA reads TGTGCCAGCAGCTTAGGGGGACTCACGAACACTGAAGCTTTCTTT. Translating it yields CASSLGGLTNTEAFF.

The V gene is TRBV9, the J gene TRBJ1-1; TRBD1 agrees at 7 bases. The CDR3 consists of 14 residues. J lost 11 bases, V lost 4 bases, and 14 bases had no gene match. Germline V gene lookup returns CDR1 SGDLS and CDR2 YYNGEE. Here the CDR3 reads CASSPPDRNDRAFF. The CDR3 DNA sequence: TGTGCCAGCAGCCCCCCGGACAGGAATGATCGCGCTTTCTTT.

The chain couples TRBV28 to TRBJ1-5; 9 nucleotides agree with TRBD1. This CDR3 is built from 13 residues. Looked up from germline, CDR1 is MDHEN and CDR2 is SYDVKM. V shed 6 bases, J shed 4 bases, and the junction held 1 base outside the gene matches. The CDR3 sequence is CASRDRGNQPQHF. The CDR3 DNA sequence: TGTGCCAGCAGGGACAGGGGAAATCAGCCCCAGCATTTT.

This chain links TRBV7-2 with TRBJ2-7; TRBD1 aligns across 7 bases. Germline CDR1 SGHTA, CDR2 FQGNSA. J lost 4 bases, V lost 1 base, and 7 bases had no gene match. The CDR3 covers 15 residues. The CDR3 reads CASSLDRGQIYEQYF. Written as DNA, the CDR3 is TGTGCCAGCAGCTTAGATCGGGGACAGATATACGAGCAGTACTTC.

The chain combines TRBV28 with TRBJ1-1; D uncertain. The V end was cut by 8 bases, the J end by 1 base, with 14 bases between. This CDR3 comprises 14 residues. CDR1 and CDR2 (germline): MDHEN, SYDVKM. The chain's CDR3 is CASAPPGENTEAFF. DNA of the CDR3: TGTGCCAGCGCCCCCCCCGGGGAGAACACTGAAGCTTTCTTT.

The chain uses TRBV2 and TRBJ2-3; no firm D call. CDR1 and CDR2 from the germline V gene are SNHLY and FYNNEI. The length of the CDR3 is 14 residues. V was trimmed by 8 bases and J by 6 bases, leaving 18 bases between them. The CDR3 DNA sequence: TGTGCCAGCTCCCGGCTAGTGGGTGGGGATACGCAGTATTTT. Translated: CASSRLVGGDTQYF.